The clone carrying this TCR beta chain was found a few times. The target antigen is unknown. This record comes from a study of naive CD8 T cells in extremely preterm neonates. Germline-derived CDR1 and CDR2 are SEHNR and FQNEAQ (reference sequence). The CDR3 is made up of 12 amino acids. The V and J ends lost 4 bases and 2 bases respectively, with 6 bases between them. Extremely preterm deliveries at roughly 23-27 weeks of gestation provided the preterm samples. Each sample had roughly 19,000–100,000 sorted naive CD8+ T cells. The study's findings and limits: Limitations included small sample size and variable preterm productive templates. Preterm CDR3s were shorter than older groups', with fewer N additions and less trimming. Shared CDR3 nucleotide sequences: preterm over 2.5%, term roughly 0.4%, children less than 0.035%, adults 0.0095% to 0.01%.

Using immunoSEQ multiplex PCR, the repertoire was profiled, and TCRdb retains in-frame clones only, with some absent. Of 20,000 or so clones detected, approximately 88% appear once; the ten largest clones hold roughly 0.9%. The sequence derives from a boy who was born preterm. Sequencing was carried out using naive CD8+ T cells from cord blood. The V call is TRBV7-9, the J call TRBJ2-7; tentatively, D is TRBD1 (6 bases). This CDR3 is CASSWDTYEQYF. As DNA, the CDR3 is TGTGCCAGCAGCTGGGACACCTACGAGCAGTACTTC.